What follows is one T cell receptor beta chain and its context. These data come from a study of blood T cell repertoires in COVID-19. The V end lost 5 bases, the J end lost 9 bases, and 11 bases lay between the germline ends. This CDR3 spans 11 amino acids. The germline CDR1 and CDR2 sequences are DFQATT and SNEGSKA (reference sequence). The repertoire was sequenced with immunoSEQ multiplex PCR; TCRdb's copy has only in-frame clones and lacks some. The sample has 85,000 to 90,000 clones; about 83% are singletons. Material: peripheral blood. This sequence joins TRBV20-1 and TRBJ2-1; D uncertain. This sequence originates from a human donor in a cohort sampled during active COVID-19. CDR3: CSAGLRGEQFF. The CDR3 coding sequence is TGCAGTGCTGGATTAAGAGGTGAGCAGTTCTTC.